The sequence of this TCR beta chain was determined in a study of technical replicates of blood from several donors. Repertoires were generated with immunoSEQ multiplex PCR, while TCRdb's copy carries only in-frame clones and drops some. The sample has fewer than 85,000 clones; around 94% are singletons. Trimming took 4 bases from V and 1 from J, leaving 14 bases between them. Germline assignment: CDR1 MNHEY and CDR2 SVGAGI. The CDR3 contains 15 residues. Sequenced input: T cells isolated from PBMCs. This TCR derives from a human donor in good health. V gene TRBV6-5 combines with J gene TRBJ2-7; D gene uncertain. The CDR3 spells CASSWRNYGSYEQYF. CDR3 in DNA: TGTGCCAGCAGTTGGCGTAACTACGGTTCCTACGAGCAGTACTTC.